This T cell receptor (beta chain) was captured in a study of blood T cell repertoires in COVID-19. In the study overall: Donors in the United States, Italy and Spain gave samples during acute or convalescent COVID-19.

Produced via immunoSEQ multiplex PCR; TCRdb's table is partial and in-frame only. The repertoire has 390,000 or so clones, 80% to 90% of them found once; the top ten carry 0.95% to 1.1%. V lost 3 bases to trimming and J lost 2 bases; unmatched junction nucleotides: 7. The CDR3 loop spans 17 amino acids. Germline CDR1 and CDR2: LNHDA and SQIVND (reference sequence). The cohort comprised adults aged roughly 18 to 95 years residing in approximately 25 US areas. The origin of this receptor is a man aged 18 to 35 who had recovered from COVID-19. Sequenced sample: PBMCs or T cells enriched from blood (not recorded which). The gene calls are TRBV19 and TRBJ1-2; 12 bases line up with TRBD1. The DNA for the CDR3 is TGTGCCAGTAGTATTACGGGACAGGGGGCGACGAACTATGGCTACACCTTC. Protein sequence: CASSITGQGATNYGYTF.